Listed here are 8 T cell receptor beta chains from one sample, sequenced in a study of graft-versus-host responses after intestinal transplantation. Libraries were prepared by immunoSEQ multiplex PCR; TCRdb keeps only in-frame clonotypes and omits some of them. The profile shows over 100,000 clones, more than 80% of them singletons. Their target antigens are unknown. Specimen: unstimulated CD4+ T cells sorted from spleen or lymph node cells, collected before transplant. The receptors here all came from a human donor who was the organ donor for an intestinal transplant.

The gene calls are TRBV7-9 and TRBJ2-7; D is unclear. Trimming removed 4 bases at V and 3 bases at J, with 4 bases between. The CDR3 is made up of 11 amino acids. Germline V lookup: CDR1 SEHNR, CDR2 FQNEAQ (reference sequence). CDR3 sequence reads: CASSSVYEQYF. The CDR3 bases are TGTGCCAGCAGCTCCGTCTACGAGCAGTACTTC.

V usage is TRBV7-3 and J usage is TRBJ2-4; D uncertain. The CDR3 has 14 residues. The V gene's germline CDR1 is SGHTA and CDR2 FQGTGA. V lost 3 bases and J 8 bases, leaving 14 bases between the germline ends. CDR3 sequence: CASSFGQVGDIQYF. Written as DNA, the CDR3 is TGTGCCAGCAGCTTTGGTCAGGTCGGCGACATTCAGTACTTC. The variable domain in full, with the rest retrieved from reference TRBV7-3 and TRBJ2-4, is GAGVSQTPSNKVTEKGKYVELRCDPISGHTALYWYRQSLGQGPEFLIYFQGTGAADDSGLPNDRFFAVRPEGSVSTLKIQRTERGDSAVYLCASSFGQVGDIQYFGAGTRLSVL.

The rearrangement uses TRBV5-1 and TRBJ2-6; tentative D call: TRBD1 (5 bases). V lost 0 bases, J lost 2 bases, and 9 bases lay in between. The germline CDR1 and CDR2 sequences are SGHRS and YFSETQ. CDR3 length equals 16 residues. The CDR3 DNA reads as TGCGCCAGCAGCTTGGGATCAGGGCCTGGGGCCAACGTCCTGACTTTC. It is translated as CASSLGSGPGANVLTF.

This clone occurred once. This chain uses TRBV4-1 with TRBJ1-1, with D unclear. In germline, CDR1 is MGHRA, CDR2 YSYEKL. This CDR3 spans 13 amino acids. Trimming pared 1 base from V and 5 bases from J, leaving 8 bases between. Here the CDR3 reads CASSQVIGTEAFF. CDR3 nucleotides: TGCGCCAGCAGCCAAGTTATTGGGACTGAAGCTTTCTTT.

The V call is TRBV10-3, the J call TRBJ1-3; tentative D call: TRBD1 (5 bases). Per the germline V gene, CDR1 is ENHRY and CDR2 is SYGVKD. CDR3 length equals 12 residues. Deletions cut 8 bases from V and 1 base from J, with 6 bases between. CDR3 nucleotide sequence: TGTGCCATCCAGGGATCTGGAAACACCATATATTTT. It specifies CAIQGSGNTIYF.

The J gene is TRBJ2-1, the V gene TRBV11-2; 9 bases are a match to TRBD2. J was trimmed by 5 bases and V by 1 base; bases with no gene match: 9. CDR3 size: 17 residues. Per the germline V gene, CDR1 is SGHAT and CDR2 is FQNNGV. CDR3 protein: CASSLGGSGSLNNEQFF. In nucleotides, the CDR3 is TGTGCCAGCAGCTTAGGGGGTAGCGGGAGTCTCAACAATGAGCAGTTCTTC.

The CDR3 sequence is CASSEPRGRLNTEAFF. The CDR3, as DNA: TGTGCCAGCAGTGAACCCAGGGGTCGGTTGAACACTGAAGCTTTCTTT. The chain links TRBV6-1 to TRBJ1-1; the D gene is possibly TRBD1 (6 bases). Between the trimmed V and J ends, which lost 2 bases and 0 bases, there was a span of 13 bases. This CDR3 comprises 16 residues. Germline CDR1 and CDR2: MNHNS and SASEGT.

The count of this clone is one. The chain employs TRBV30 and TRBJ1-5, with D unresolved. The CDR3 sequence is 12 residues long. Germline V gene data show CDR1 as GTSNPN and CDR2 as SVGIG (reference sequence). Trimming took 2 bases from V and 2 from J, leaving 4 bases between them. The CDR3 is CAWSLRNQPQHF. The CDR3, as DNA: TGTGCCTGGAGTCTGCGCAATCAGCCCCAGCATTTT. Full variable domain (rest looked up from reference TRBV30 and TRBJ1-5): SQTIHQWPATLVQPVGSPLSLECTVEGTSNPNLYWYRQAAGRGLQLLFYSVGIGQISSEVPQNLSASRPQDRQFILSSKKLLLSDSGFYLCAWSLRNQPQHFGDGTRLSIL.